Sequencing of this T cell receptor (beta chain) was carried out in a study of T cells in Graves' hyperthyroidism and ophthalmopathy. Amplification of TCR beta CDR3 regions was performed using RNA transcripts as template. TCR CDR3 regions were first amplified by RT-PCR with HTBI primers. MiXCR, run by TCRdb on the multiplex PCR reads, gives a single entry per CDR3 protein. Of a few hundred thousand distinct CDR3 sequences listed, 15% to 19% are singletons. This CDR3 has 17 amino acids. V lost 4 bases to trimming and J lost 6 bases; unmatched junction nucleotides: 14. CDR1 KGHDR and CDR2 SFDVKD come from the germline V gene.

Sequences were obtained from blood. The J gene is TRBJ2-1, the V gene TRBV24-1, with 7 bases lining up with TRBD1. The TCR comes from a woman in her 30s with Graves' hyperthyroidism. The CDR3 loop is CATSDHQTGMVPNEQFF. The CDR3 DNA follows: TGTGCCACCAGTGACCATCAGACAGGGATGGTCCCCAATGAGCAGTTCTTC.